This TCR beta chain was profiled in a study of OX40 agonist ivuxolimab in advanced cancers. Study summary: It was ivuxolimab, an agonistic anti-OX40 (CD134) antibody, that patients were treated with. Whole-study findings and limits: Expanded clones were, on average, more numerous in CD8+ T cells than in CD4+.

The CDR3 extends over 15 amino acids. The V and J ends lost 1 base and 0 bases, in that order; junction bases with no gene match: 3. Germline CDR1 and CDR2: SGHAT and FQNNGV. Libraries were prepared by immunoSEQ multiplex PCR; TCRdb keeps only in-frame clonotypes and omits some of them. The profile shows about 51,000 clones, around 77% of them singletons. Details on this clone: Its target is not known.

The chain uses TRBV11-2 and TRBJ2-7, with 7 bases matching TRBD2. The receptor was derived from an adult with an advanced solid tumor such as melanoma, head and neck, liver or kidney cancer. Sequencing used CD4+ or CD8+ T cells sorted from blood, obtained in a trial of the OX40 agonist ivuxolimab. The CDR3 sequence is CASSLGASGSYEQYF. CDR3 coding DNA: TGTGCCAGCAGCTTAGGAGCTAGCGGCTCCTACGAGCAGTACTTC.